Below, 22 T cell receptor beta chains from the same sample are listed, as sequenced in a study of cytomegalovirus exposure and HLA in healthy donors. Use of 60 Vbeta and 13 Jbeta primers characterized the PCR. The method was immunoSEQ multiplex PCR; TCRdb's version includes in-frame clones alone and lacks a portion of them. This sample has about 180,000 clones; 80% to 85% occur once, and the top ten carry about 2.3%. Sequenced material: PBMCs. The origin of the receptors is a woman in her 30s in good health and CMV-seronegative.

A remark on this clone: This CDR3 is also generated by other DNA sequences in the sample. The CDR3 DNA is TGTGCCAGCAGCTTCGGGGGCTCCTACAATGAGCAGTTCTTC. It specifies CASSFGGSYNEQFF. The V and J genes are TRBV7-3 and TRBJ2-1, with TRBD2 as a possible D gene (6 bases). The CDR3 totals 14 residues. The germline V gene has CDR1 SGHTA and CDR2 FQGTGA. The ends were cut back, 3 bases at V and 0 bases at J, with 6 bases in the middle.

J is TRBJ1-3 and V is TRBV7-2; 9 positions agree with TRBD1. The germline V gene encodes CDR1 SGHTA and CDR2 FQGNSA. V lost 3 bases to trimming and J lost 0 bases; unmatched junction nucleotides: 0. This CDR3 spans 15 amino acids. Here the CDR3 reads CASSLTGGSGNTIYF. The CDR3 DNA sequence: TGTGCCAGCAGCTTGACAGGGGGCTCTGGAAACACCATATATTTT.

This clone was found once. V is TRBV6-6 and J is TRBJ2-7; no reliable D call. Germline V gene sequence: CDR1 MNHNY, CDR2 SVGAGI (reference sequence). V gave up 2 bases and J gave up 0 bases, with 8 bases separating them. This CDR3 region has 14 residues. DNA of the CDR3: TGTGCCAGCAGTTACGCAACATTCTCCTACGAGCAGTACTTC. This translates into CASSYATFSYEQYF.

The V and J genes are TRBV5-1 and TRBJ2-5; 8 bases line up with TRBD1. V gave up 0 bases and J gave up 1 base; unmatched junction bases: 5. The CDR3 totals 16 residues. CDR1 is SGHRS, CDR2 YFSETQ, per germline. In DNA, the CDR3 is TGCGCCAGCAGCTTGGGGACAGGGAGCATCCAAGAGACCCAGTACTTC. Its protein product is CASSLGTGSIQETQYF.

This sequence joins TRBV7-9 and TRBJ2-7; possible D gene TRBD2, 7 bases. CDR3 size: 12 residues. The V end lost 6 bases, the J end lost 6 bases, and 12 bases lay between the germline ends. Germline CDR1 is SEHNR and CDR2 is FQNEAQ (reference sequence). In DNA form, the CDR3 reads TGTGCCAGCAGGGGGGAGGGGGGCGAGCAGTACTTC. Translating gives CASRGEGGEQYF.

This rearrangement joins TRBV7-6 to TRBJ1-5; 8 bases fit TRBD1. The ends lost 5 bases at V and 2 bases at J; junction bases unmatched: 11. Germline CDR1 SGHVS, CDR2 FNYEAQ. The CDR3 spans 17 residues. The CDR3: CASSPLVGGQGNQPQHF. The DNA for the CDR3 is TGTGCCAGCAGCCCATTAGTGGGGGGACAGGGCAATCAGCCCCAGCATTTT.

This chain uses TRBV15 with TRBJ1-1; 9 bases align to TRBD1. Germline CDR1 is LNHNV and CDR2 is YYDKDF (reference sequence). The CDR3 spans 15 residues. V gave up 6 bases and J gave up 5 bases; unmatched junction bases: 10. The CDR3 region has the DNA TGTGCCACCAGACCGGGACAGGGTTTAATGACTGAAGCTTTCTTT. As protein: CATRPGQGLMTEAFF.

Written as DNA, the CDR3 is TGCGCCAGCAGCCAAGATCTAGTTCAGGGCACGGCCTACGAGCAGTACTTC. Translation: CASSQDLVQGTAYEQYF. The chain links TRBV4-3 to TRBJ2-5; possible D gene TRBD1, 5 bases. The J call may be mistaken, given a closer DNA end match to TRBJ2-7. The germline V gene encodes CDR1 LGHNA and CDR2 YSLEER. CDR3 length: 17 amino acids.

V and J are TRBV28 and TRBJ2-2, with TRBD1 matching 7 bases. The ends lost 3 bases at V and 5 bases at J; junction bases unmatched: 6. Per germline, CDR1 MDHEN and CDR2 SYDVKM. The CDR3 runs to 15 residues. CDR3 sequence reads: CASSFYRQGTGELFF. Here the CDR3 DNA reads TGTGCCAGCAGTTTCTACCGACAGGGAACCGGGGAGCTGTTTTTT.

V and J are TRBV5-4 and TRBJ2-5, with TRBD1 matching over 8 bases. CDR1 is SGHNT, CDR2 YYREEE, per germline (reference sequence). The CDR3 spans 16 residues. The trim removed 0 bases at V and 5 bases at J, leaving 9 bases unmatched. DNA of the CDR3: TGTGCCAGCAGCTTGGGGGGAACAGGGGGACGGGAGACCCAGTACTTC. As protein: CASSLGGTGGRETQYF.

The CDR3 DNA follows: TGTGCCAGCAGCCAAGTCCGTAAGGGGGCCTACAATGAGCAGTTCTTC. Amino acid sequence: CASSQVRKGAYNEQFF. The chain is built from TRBV4-2 and TRBJ2-1, with a weak D call TRBD1 (6 bases). This CDR3 contains 16 residues. Germline CDR1 and CDR2: LGHNA and YNFKEQ. Trimming took off 1 base at V and 2 bases at J, with 12 bases between the two ends.

On this clone itself: An end of the junction differs from the germline gene, which may be a read error. The chain is built from TRBV7-9 and TRBJ1-2, with 9 bases lining up with TRBD1. This CDR3 spans 13 amino acids. CDR1 and CDR2 (germline): SEHNR, FQNEAQ (reference sequence). As DNA, the CDR3 is TGTTCCAGCAGGTTACAGGGGGCGAATGGCTACACCTTC. Amino acids: CSSRLQGANGYTF. Looking up the rest from reference TRBV7-9 and TRBJ1-2 gives the full variable domain: DTGVSQNPRHKITKRGQNVTFRCDPISEHNRLYWYRQTLGQGPEFLTYFQNEAQLEKSRLLSDRFSAERPKGSFSTLEIQRTEQGDSAMYLCSSRLQGANGYTFGSGTRLTVV.

This chain connects TRBV7-9 to TRBJ1-2; 10 positions agree with TRBD1. The germline V gene has CDR1 SEHNR and CDR2 FQNEAQ (reference sequence). V lost 1 base, J lost 1 base, and 3 bases stayed unmatched. The CDR3 consists of 16 residues. The CDR3 sequence is CASSLVGTGVNYGYTF. The CDR3 coding sequence is TGTGCCAGCAGCTTAGTTGGGACAGGGGTTAACTATGGCTACACCTTC.

The chain combines TRBV4-1 with TRBJ2-2; TRBD1 aligns across 7 bases. The V segment lost 5 bases and the J segment 4 bases; nucleotides outside the gene matches: 1. This CDR3 region has 13 residues. Germline CDR1 reads MGHRA; CDR2 reads YSYEKL. CDR3 region: CASSRGRTGELFF. The CDR3 nucleotides read TGCGCCAGCAGCAGGGGGCGCACCGGGGAGCTGTTTTTT.

The chain employs TRBV5-1 and TRBJ2-5; TRBD2 aligns across 10 bases. V shed 0 bases and J 4 bases; nucleotides not matched to a gene: 12. CDR3 size: 18 residues. Germline CDR1 SGHRS, CDR2 YFSETQ. CDR3 amino acids: CASSLVPASGGERETQYF. CDR3 in DNA: TGCGCCAGCAGCTTGGTCCCTGCAAGCGGGGGGGAACGAGAGACCCAGTACTTC.

This clone was picked up one time. The rearrangement joins TRBV27 to TRBJ2-1; D is ambiguous. Germline lookup yields CDR1 MNHEY and CDR2 SMNVEV (reference sequence). The length of the CDR3 is 15 residues. V gave up 1 base and J gave up 6 bases, with 13 bases separating them. CDR3 in amino acids: CASSLFLPPGNEQFF. Written as DNA, the CDR3 is TGTGCCAGCAGTTTATTCCTACCTCCGGGCAATGAGCAGTTCTTC.

The chain carries TRBV5-1 and TRBJ2-1; 7 bases are shared with TRBD2. This CDR3 is 15 amino acids long. Trimming cost V 0 bases and J 5 bases; bases outside gene matches: 5. Germline assignment: CDR1 SGHRS and CDR2 YFSETQ. Here the CDR3 DNA reads TGCGCCAGCAGCTTGGTGCTAGCGGAGCACAATGAGCAGTTCTTC. This gives the protein CASSLVLAEHNEQFF.

J is TRBJ2-5 and V is TRBV5-4; 7 bases agree with TRBD1. This CDR3 has 15 amino acids. Germline trimming cut 7 bases from V and 3 bases from J; bases unmatched to any gene: 12. The V gene's germline CDR1 is SGHNT and CDR2 YYREEE (reference sequence). The CDR3, as DNA: TGTGCCAGCCGACGTACATTGACAGGGAAAGAGACCCAGTACTTC. Translation: CASRRTLTGKETQYF.

The table lists this clone with a few counts. V usage is TRBV2 and J usage is TRBJ2-3, with 14 positions matching TRBD2. This CDR3 is built from 18 residues. The V gene's germline CDR1 is SNHLY and CDR2 FYNNEI. With V trimmed by 8 bases and J by 2 bases, 12 bases remained unmatched. CDR3 in DNA: TGTGCCAGCCGACCTGGACTAGCGGGAGGACACTACACAGATACGCAGTATTTT. Translating gives CASRPGLAGGHYTDTQYF.

This clone was detected only a few times. The V gene is TRBV5-4, the J gene TRBJ1-1; possibly TRBD1 for D (5 bases). The CDR3 is 14 residues long. The V and J ends lost 1 base and 3 bases respectively, with 10 bases between them. From germline, CDR1 is SGHNT and CDR2 YYREEE (reference sequence). The CDR3 protein is CASSLLGADTEAFF. The CDR3, as DNA: TGTGCCAGCAGCTTGTTAGGGGCCGACACTGAAGCTTTCTTT.

The chain uses TRBV14 and TRBJ1-1; D ambiguous. CDR1 is SGHDN, CDR2 FVKESK, per germline. This CDR3 has 16 residues. V lost 4 bases and J 4 bases, leaving 19 bases between the germline ends. The CDR3 sequence: CASSPLTSSVATEAFF. CDR3 in DNA: TGTGCCAGCAGCCCCCTTACTAGTTCGGTCGCCACTGAAGCTTTCTTT.

V and J are TRBV5-6 and TRBJ1-5; TRBD1 matches 11 bases. CDR1 is SGHDT and CDR2 is YYEEEE in the germline V gene. The CDR3 has 14 residues. The V gene end was trimmed by 2 bases and the J gene end by 6 bases; junction bases not matched to a gene: 1. The CDR3 sequence is CASSLGTGGQPQHF. CDR3 coding DNA: TGTGCCAGCAGCTTAGGGACAGGGGGTCAGCCCCAGCATTTT. The full variable domain, its missing parts supplied by reference TRBV5-6 and TRBJ1-5, is DAGVTQSPTHLIKTRGQQVTLRCSPKSGHDTVSWYQQALGQGPQFIFQYYEEEERQRGNFPDRFSGHQFPNYSSELNVNALLLGDSALYLCASSLGTGGQPQHFGDGTRLSIL.